This record covers a single T cell receptor (beta chain). The antigen is unknown. These data originate in a study of molecular identifiers for immune sequencing clone quantification. General study findings and limits: Naive cells had under 1% of molecules in clones above 20 RNA copies, effectors over 97%.

Bulk TCR library preparation followed previously described methods with listed TCR primers. Each CDR3 protein gets one entry after TCRdb re-called the PCR reads with MiXCR. The table shows around 7,700 distinct CDR3 sequences, with around a third occurring only once. Germline-derived CDR1 and CDR2 are SQVTM and ANQGSEA. The V and J ends lost 6 bases and 2 bases, in that order; junction bases with no gene match: 4. The CDR3 is 13 residues long. With 10%, 30% or 50% of RNA, about 17,000 to 1,000,000 naive CD8 T cells were sequenced. Sorting selected naive CD8 T cells with a CD8+CD4-CCR7+CD45RA+ phenotype.

The clonotype comes from a human donor in good health. Some libraries in this study had Jurkat cell RNA spiked in. Material: naive CD8+ T cells from blood, with Jurkat cell RNA spiked in. Subset described: FACS-sorted CD8+CD4-CCR7+CD45RA+ naive T cells. The chain employs TRBV29-1 and TRBJ2-7; 10 nucleotides agree with TRBD2. The CDR3 region is CSVESGRAYEQYF. CDR3 in DNA: TGCAGCGTGGAAAGCGGGAGGGCCTACGAGCAGTACTTC.